Each of the 26 T cell receptor beta chains below was sequenced from the same sample in a study of blood T cell repertoires in COVID-19. The protocol was immunoSEQ multiplex PCR, while the TCRdb copy is restricted to in-frame clones and leaves out a portion. Seen here are about 160,000 clones, just over 90% observed once, and the top ten hold about 2%. Sequenced material: peripheral blood. The receptors were gathered from a man aged 18 to 35 with acute or convalescent COVID-19.

A note on this clone: Other DNA sequences in this specimen translate into the identical CDR3. V is TRBV24-1 and J is TRBJ1-3; D is perhaps TRBD1 (5 bases). The CDR3 totals 15 residues. V was cut by 3 bases and J by 4 bases, with 12 bases left in between. CDR1 is KGHDR, CDR2 SFDVKD, per germline. DNA of the CDR3: TGTGCCACCAGTGATAGTAGGGGTTCCGGAAACACCATATATTTT. Protein: CATSDSRGSGNTIYF.

The chain recombines TRBV15 with TRBJ1-1; no firm D call. Trimming stripped 2 bases from V and 2 bases from J, with 9 bases between. Germline-derived CDR1 and CDR2 are LNHNV and YYDKDF (reference sequence). The length of the CDR3 is 14 residues. The CDR3 sequence: CATSRSPGNTEAFF. The DNA for the CDR3 is TGTGCCACCAGCAGATCACCGGGAAACACTGAAGCTTTCTTT.

The V and J genes are TRBV5-1 and TRBJ1-1, with 10 bases matching TRBD1. Germline V gives CDR1 SGHRS, CDR2 YFSETQ. The V and J ends lost 6 bases and 11 bases, in that order; junction bases with no gene match: 10. This CDR3 spans 13 amino acids. The DNA of the CDR3 is TGCGCCAGCACCACGGACAGGGGGGCTAGGGCTTTCTTT. Its translation: CASTTDRGARAFF. The full variable domain, completed using reference TRBV5-1 and TRBJ1-1, is KAGVTQTPRYLIKTRGQQVTLSCSPISGHRSVSWYQQTPGQGLQFLFEYFSETQRNKGNFPGRFSGRQFSNSRSEMNVSTLELGDSALYLCASTTDRGARAFFGQGTRLTVV.

This chain joins TRBV29-1 and TRBJ2-3; 13 bases fit TRBD2. The germline CDR1 and CDR2 sequences are SQVTM and ANQGSEA. The length of the CDR3 is 17 residues. V lost 1 base to trimming and J lost 2 bases; unmatched junction nucleotides: 6. CDR3 protein: CSVEGGTSGEFTDTQYF. The CDR3, as DNA: TGCAGCGTTGAAGGGGGGACTAGCGGGGAATTCACAGATACGCAGTATTTT.

Worth noting for this clone: One end of the junction varies from germline; a read error may be responsible. The V call is TRBV5-1, the J call TRBJ2-2; D may be TRBD1 (6 bases). Germline assignment: CDR1 SGHRS and CDR2 YFSETQ. The CDR3 totals 13 residues. In DNA, the CDR3 is TGCGCCAGCAGCCCTGCGCTGGCAGGGGAGTTGTTTTTT. This translates into CASSPALAGELFF.

The genes are TRBV18 and TRBJ2-7; no clear D gene. Trimming left V 2 bases short and J 6 bases short, with 11 bases between. The CDR3 extends over 13 amino acids. CDR1 and CDR2 from the germline V gene are KGHSH and LQKENI. CDR3 nucleotide sequence: TGTGCCAGCTCACCAAACACCGAGGTCGAGCAGTACTTC. Protein sequence: CASSPNTEVEQYF. Complete variable domain (other parts from reference TRBV18 and TRBJ2-7): NAGVMQNPRHLVRRRGQEARLRCSPMKGHSHVYWYRQLPEEGLKFMVYLQKENIIDESGMPKERFSAEFPKEGPSILRIQQVVRGDSAAYFCASSPNTEVEQYFGPGTRLTVT.

The gene calls are TRBV27 and TRBJ1-5, with no clear D. The germline V gene has CDR1 MNHEY and CDR2 SMNVEV (reference sequence). Trimming pared 5 bases from V and 2 bases from J, leaving 10 bases between. The CDR3 loop spans 14 amino acids. CDR3: CASSPGSGNQPQHF. The CDR3, as DNA: TGTGCCAGCAGTCCAGGATCTGGCAATCAGCCCCAGCATTTT.

The V call is TRBV28, the J call TRBJ2-7; 9 positions match TRBD1. With 3 bases clipped from V and 5 bases from J, the junction kept 8 bases outside the gene matches. Germline CDR1 and CDR2: MDHEN and SYDVKM. CDR3 length: 15 residues. CDR3 loop: CASSFPGQGKHEQYF. Here the CDR3 DNA reads TGTGCCAGCAGTTTTCCGGGACAGGGAAAGCACGAGCAGTACTTC.

The chain links TRBV12-5 to TRBJ2-1; the match to TRBD2 covers 10 bases. The CDR3 has 16 residues. The germline gives CDR1 LGHNT, CDR2 FRNRAP. The V segment lost 2 bases and the J segment 4 bases; nucleotides outside the gene matches: 5. The CDR3 region has the DNA TGTGCTAGTGGTTTGTTCCGGACTAGCGGTTACAATGAGCAGTTCTTC. Translated: CASGLFRTSGYNEQFF.

This rearrangement joins TRBV3-1 (or the pseudogene TRBV3-2) to TRBJ2-1; the match to TRBD2 covers 8 bases. V shed 5 bases and J 6 bases; nucleotides not matched to a gene: 12. Germline values: CDR1 LGHDT, CDR2 YNNKEL (reference sequence). CDR3 length equals 16 residues. For the CDR3, the DNA is TGTGCCAGCAGCTTTTTCGGAAGCGGGAGAGGCAATGAGCAGTTCTTC. Protein product: CASSFFGSGRGNEQFF.

This chain joins TRBV5-4 and TRBJ2-7; 9 nucleotides match TRBD1. CDR3 size: 15 residues. CDR1 is SGHNT, CDR2 YYREEE, per germline (reference sequence). J gave up 1 base and V 0 bases, and 2 bases lay outside the gene matches. The CDR3 DNA follows: TGTGCCAGCAGCTTGGAAGGGACAGGGTCCTACGAGCAGTACTTC. It codes for CASSLEGTGSYEQYF. The variable domain in full, completed from reference TRBV5-4 and TRBJ2-7, reads ETGVTQSPTHLIKTRGQQVTLRCSSQSGHNTVSWYQQALGQGPQFIFQYYREEENGRGNFPPRFSGLQFPNYSSELNVNALELDDSALYLCASSLEGTGSYEQYFGPGTRLTVT.

The chain uses TRBV2 and TRBJ1-2; 7 nucleotides match TRBD1. Trimming removed 4 bases from V and 5 bases from J; junction bases left unmatched: 10. Germline V gives CDR1 SNHLY, CDR2 FYNNEI. The CDR3 runs 15 residues. CDR3 nucleotide sequence: TGTGCCAGCAGTGCTGGGACAGCCGGCGGGTATGGCTACACCTTC. Amino acids: CASSAGTAGGYGYTF.

V gene TRBV7-6 combines with J gene TRBJ2-7; 12 nucleotides align to TRBD1. Trimming removed 5 bases from V and 3 bases from J; junction bases left unmatched: 11. Germline CDR1 SGHVS, CDR2 FNYEAQ. The CDR3 runs to 17 residues. CDR3 residues: CASSTGTGGAEGYEQYF. As DNA, the CDR3 is TGTGCCAGCAGCACGGGGACAGGGGGCGCGGAAGGCTACGAGCAGTACTTC.

This clone was found once. The gene calls are TRBV5-6 and TRBJ2-1; D is unresolved. This CDR3 comprises 11 residues. Looked up from germline, CDR1 is SGHDT and CDR2 is YYEEEE. V lost 6 bases to trimming and J lost 7 bases, with 8 bases between them. The CDR3, as DNA: TGTGCCAGCAAGCTGTCAAATGAGCAGTTCTTC. Amino acids: CASKLSNEQFF.

V gene TRBV4-1 combines with J gene TRBJ1-1, with D perhaps matching TRBD1 (6 bases). V was trimmed by 3 bases and J by 4 bases, leaving 9 bases between them. Germline loops: CDR1 MGHRA, CDR2 YSYEKL. This CDR3 contains 13 residues. CDR3 DNA: TGCGCCAGCAGCCAGGGGGCCCGCACTGAAGCTTTCTTT. The encoded protein is CASSQGARTEAFF.

This chain connects TRBV9 to TRBJ1-1; perhaps TRBD1 as D (5 bases). Germline-derived CDR1 and CDR2 are SGDLS and YYNGEE. The CDR3 length is 14 residues. The V end was cut by 7 bases, the J end by 0 bases, with 13 bases between. The CDR3 region has the DNA TGTGCCAGCTGCCCGACAGATATGAACACTGAAGCTTTCTTT. Protein sequence: CASCPTDMNTEAFF.

V and J are TRBV19 and TRBJ2-7; D is ambiguous. V was trimmed by 10 bases and J by 4 bases, leaving 11 bases between them. The germline gives CDR1 LNHDA, CDR2 SQIVND (reference sequence). This CDR3 is 11 amino acids long. The CDR3 DNA sequence: TGTGCCACCAGAGCAGGTTACGAGCAGTACTTC. Amino acid sequence: CATRAGYEQYF.

V usage is TRBV27 and J usage is TRBJ2-5; TRBD2 aligns across 7 bases. Germline V gene sequence: CDR1 MNHEY, CDR2 SMNVEV (reference sequence). The CDR3 sequence is 15 residues long. The V gene end was trimmed by 4 bases and the J gene end by 4 bases; junction bases not matched to a gene: 9. CDR3 sequence: CASSSLGLPSETQYF. Here the CDR3 DNA reads TGTGCCAGCAGTTCCCTGGGACTACCCTCAGAGACCCAGTACTTC.

This clone was observed a few times. The V and J genes are TRBV6-5 and TRBJ2-1; TRBD2 aligns across 7 bases. This CDR3 comprises 15 residues. The trim removed 0 bases at V and 10 bases at J, leaving 9 bases unmatched. Germline CDR1 MNHEY, CDR2 SVGAGI. CDR3 bases: TGTGCCAGCAGTTACTCGAGGCAGCGGGAAAGCGAGCAGTTCTTC. It codes for CASSYSRQRESEQFF.

The chain couples TRBV4-1 to TRBJ1-4; TRBD1 agrees at 7 bases. Germline loops: CDR1 MGHRA, CDR2 YSYEKL. The CDR3 runs 16 residues. The ends lost 0 bases at V and 6 bases at J; junction bases unmatched: 7. The CDR3 protein is CASSQDRGRGYEKLFF. The DNA for the CDR3 is TGCGCCAGCAGCCAAGATCGGGGCAGGGGGTATGAAAAACTGTTTTTT.

This clone occurred once. The rearrangement joins TRBV19 to TRBJ2-3, with TRBD1 matching over 10 bases. The CDR3 is 16 amino acids. J was trimmed by 2 bases and V by 4 bases; bases with no gene match: 6. The germline V gene has CDR1 LNHDA and CDR2 SQIVND (reference sequence). The CDR3 coding sequence is TGTGCCAGTAGTAGACAGGGGGCGAGTGCCACAGATACGCAGTATTTT. Translated: CASSRQGASATDTQYF.

This clone was seen just once. In nucleotides, the CDR3 is TGTGCCAGCAGTGAAGATGGGGCACGCACAGATACGCAGTATTTT. It codes for CASSEDGARTDTQYF. The rearrangement uses TRBV2 and TRBJ2-3; maybe TRBD1 (5 bases). This CDR3 comprises 15 residues. Trimming shortened V by 1 base and J by 1 base, and 9 bases separated the two germline ends. CDR1 SNHLY and CDR2 FYNNEI come from the germline V gene.

The chain couples TRBV23-1 to TRBJ2-3; 7 bases match TRBD2. TRBV23-1 is identified as an open reading frame with a role that is uncertain. This CDR3 has 18 amino acids. Trimming removed 0 bases from V and 2 bases from J; junction bases left unmatched: 11. The CDR3 nucleotides read TGCGCCAGCAGTCAATCCGGGATCGCTAGCGGAACCACAGATACGCAGTATTTT. Translated, it gives CASSQSGIASGTTDTQYF.

The DNA for the CDR3 is TGTGCCAGCAGCTTGGGAGCGGTCTCCTACGAGCAGTACTTC. Its protein product is CASSLGAVSYEQYF. The rearrangement uses TRBV5-5 and TRBJ2-7, with D tentatively TRBD2 (5 bases). This CDR3 is built from 14 residues. Germline V gene sequence: CDR1 SGHKS, CDR2 YYEKEE (reference sequence). The germline V and J ends were trimmed by 0 bases and 0 bases, with 7 bases remaining between them.

This clone was observed once. In DNA, the CDR3 is TGTGCCAGTAGTATTGGGCAGTTCAATCAGCCCCAGCATTTT. This gives the protein CASSIGQFNQPQHF. The chain is built from TRBV19 and TRBJ1-5; D unclear. The germline V gene encodes CDR1 LNHDA and CDR2 SQIVND (reference sequence). V was trimmed by 3 bases and J by 3 bases, leaving 9 bases between them. This CDR3 contains 14 residues.

This clone was observed once. This sequence joins TRBV10-3 and TRBJ1-3, with 9 bases aligning to TRBD1. Unmatched junction bases numbered 3, after V lost 6 bases and J lost 0 bases. Germline CDR1 reads ENHRY; CDR2 reads SYGVKD. This CDR3 is 15 amino acids long. CDR3 region: CAIRTGGNSGNTIYF. CDR3 bases: TGTGCCATCAGGACAGGGGGGAACTCTGGAAACACCATATATTTT.